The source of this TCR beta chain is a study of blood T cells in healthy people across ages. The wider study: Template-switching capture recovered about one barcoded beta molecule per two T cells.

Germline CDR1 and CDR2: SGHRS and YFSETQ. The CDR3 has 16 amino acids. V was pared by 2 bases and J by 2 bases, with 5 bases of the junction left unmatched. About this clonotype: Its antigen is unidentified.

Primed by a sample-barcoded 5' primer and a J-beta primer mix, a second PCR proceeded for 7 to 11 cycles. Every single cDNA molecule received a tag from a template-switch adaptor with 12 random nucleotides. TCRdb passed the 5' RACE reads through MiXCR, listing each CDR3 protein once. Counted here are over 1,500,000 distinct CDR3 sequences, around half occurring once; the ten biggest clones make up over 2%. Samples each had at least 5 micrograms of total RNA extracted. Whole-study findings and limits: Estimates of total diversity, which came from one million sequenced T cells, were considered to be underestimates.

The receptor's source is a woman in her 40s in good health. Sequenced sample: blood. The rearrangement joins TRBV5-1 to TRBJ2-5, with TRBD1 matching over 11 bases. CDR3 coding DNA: TGCGCCAGCAGCTTCCGTAGGGACAGGGGGCAAGAGACCCAGTACTTC. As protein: CASSFRRDRGQETQYF.